This record covers a single TCR beta chain. Assay: immunoSEQ multiplex PCR; the TCRdb copy retains only in-frame clones and omits some. Here the sample spans 400,000 to 450,000 clones, about 90% being singletons. The sample belongs to a study of Ad26.COV2.S vaccination and SARS-CoV-2 variants. The sample's treatment: approximately 18 received Ad26.COV2.S at low or high dose, single or two shots; about 5 received placebo; per-sample allocation not given. Each sample was drawn 63 days after the first injection (of vaccine or placebo). Germline V gene sequence: CDR1 LGHDT, CDR2 YNNKEL (reference sequence). The CDR3 is made up of 14 amino acids. The germline V and J ends were trimmed by 1 base and 0 bases, with 4 bases remaining between them.

The clonotype comes from a person between 18 and 60 years old who received the Ad26.COV2.S COVID-19 vaccine or a placebo. The sample consisted of peripheral blood, taken in a trial of Ad26.COV2.S vaccine versus placebo. This sequence joins TRBV3-1 (or the pseudogene TRBV3-2) and TRBJ1-3; the D is unclear. Here the CDR3 DNA reads TGTGCCAGCAGCCAAGGGAGCTCTGGAAACACCATATATTTT. Protein: CASSQGSSGNTIYF.